The 28 T cell receptor beta chains presented below share a single source sample, sequenced in a study of T cells in women clearing cervical HPV infection. TCRdb's copy holds only in-frame clones and misses some; the assay was immunoSEQ multiplex PCR. In total, the table holds over 15,000 clones. Sequencing was done on a sample of blood buffy coat. The source is a woman between 18 and 69 years old with a cervical HPV16 infection that either progressed to CIN3+ or cleared (not recorded which).

For this clone: The sequence runs out 3 residues before the end of the CDR3; the remainder is reconstructed from the germline J gene. The genes are TRBV20-1 and TRBJ1-2; D unclear. CDR1 is DFQATT and CDR2 is SNEGSKA in the germline V gene (reference sequence). The CDR3 contains 13 residues. The V end was cut by 5 bases, the J end by 5 bases, with 15 bases between. The chain's CDR3 is CSAPLGSVYGYTF. CDR3 DNA, as far as it was read: TGCAGTGCTCCTCTCGGGTCGGTTTATGGC.

Turning to this clone: The read ends 3 residues early relative to the CDR3; the germline J gene fills the gap. The chain combines TRBV18 with TRBJ1-2; D may be TRBD1 (6 bases). Germline V lookup: CDR1 KGHSH, CDR2 LQKENI. This CDR3 has 16 residues. Trimming left V 2 bases short and J 0 bases short, with 13 bases between. The DNA read from the CDR3 is TGTGCCAGCTCACCAACGGGGGGCGACCCTAACTATGGC. It yields the protein CASSPTGGDPNYG. The full CDR3 protein is CASSPTGGDPNYGYTF.

On this clone: The read terminates 3 residues ahead of where the CDR3 ends, so the germline J gene completes it. The J gene is TRBJ2-7, the V gene TRBV7-8, with D perhaps matching TRBD1 (5 bases). The CDR3 is 14 residues long. V gave up 5 bases and J gave up 1 base, with 12 bases separating them. CDR1 is SGHVS and CDR2 is FQNEAQ in the germline V gene. The covered CDR3 bases are TGTGCCAGCAGCCAAGCCAGACAGTCCTACGAG. Its translation is CASSQARQSYE. The full CDR3 sequence reads CASSQARQSYEQYF.

Of note for this clone: The DNA ends 3 residues before the CDR3 does, and the rest of the CDR3 is filled in from the germline J gene. This chain connects TRBV20-1 to TRBJ1-4, with TRBD1 matching 7 bases. Germline V lookup: CDR1 DFQATT, CDR2 SNEGSKA (reference sequence). With V trimmed by 5 bases and J by 4 bases, 10 bases remained unmatched. The length of the CDR3 is 15 residues. CDR3 region: CSARDSRGLNEKLFF. The sequenced CDR3 bases are TGCAGTGCTCGGGACAGTCGGGGACTTAATGAAAAA.

Note on this clone: The read finishes 3 residues shy of the CDR3 end, and the germline J gene is used to complete it. The V gene is TRBV2, the J gene TRBJ2-3; 16 positions agree with TRBD2. Germline assignment: CDR1 SNHLY and CDR2 FYNNEI. The CDR3 totals 17 residues. Unmatched junction bases numbered 7, after V lost 6 bases and J lost 4 bases. CDR3 in amino acids: CASRQTGTSGGADTQYF. Partial CDR3 DNA: TGTGCCAGCAGACAAACAGGGACTAGCGGGGGGGCAGATACG.

On this clone itself: The read falls 3 residues short of the CDR3 end, and the missing part is taken from the germline J gene. The same CDR3 arises from other DNA sequences in this sample as well. The chain couples TRBV19 to TRBJ2-7; the D gene is possibly TRBD2 (5 bases). CDR3 length: 13 residues. The germline V and J ends were trimmed by 5 bases and 4 bases, with 12 bases remaining between them. Germline CDR1 reads LNHDA; CDR2 reads SQIVND (reference sequence). CDR3 bases read: TGTGCCAGTAGTCAGGAGGACTTTTACGAG. Translation: CASSQEDFYE. The complete CDR3 reads CASSQEDFYEQYF.

Turning to this clone: The read comes to an end 3 residues before the CDR3 does, leaving the germline J gene to fill in the end. The V gene is TRBV2, the J gene TRBJ1-1; D is unclear. CDR3 length equals 11 residues. Germline V lookup: CDR1 SNHLY, CDR2 FYNNEI. This chain's CDR3 is CASSEQQTAFF. Partial CDR3 DNA: TGTGCCAGCAGTGAGCAACAGACA.

As regards this clone: Read data end 3 residues before the CDR3 end; the end is taken from the germline J gene. The J gene is TRBJ2-7, the V gene TRBV13; D not resolved. Germline-derived CDR1 and CDR2 are PRHDT and FYEKMQ (reference sequence). Between the trimmed V and J ends, which lost 1 base and 1 base, there was a span of 8 bases. CDR3 length: 14 amino acids. CDR3 amino acids: CASSLVGLSYEQYF. The part of the CDR3 DNA that was read is TGTGCCAGCAGCTTAGTAGGGTTGTCCTACGAG.

Regarding this clone: The read terminates 3 residues ahead of where the CDR3 ends, so the germline J gene completes it. The gene calls are TRBV2 and TRBJ1-2, with 10 positions matching TRBD1. After removal of 5 bases from V and 6 bases from J, the junction contained 9 bases not matched to a gene. Germline V gene lookup returns CDR1 SNHLY and CDR2 FYNNEI. The CDR3 is made up of 15 amino acids. The sequenced part of the CDR3 DNA is TGTGCCAGCAGTAAACTCACCGGGACAGGGGATGGC. Translation gives CASSKLTGTGDG. The entire CDR3 is CASSKLTGTGDGYTF. Supplemented by reference TRBV2 and TRBJ1-2, the full variable domain reads EPEVTQTPSHQVTQMGQEVILRCVPISNHLYFYWYRQILGQKVEFLVSFYNNEISEKSEIFDDQFSVERPDGSNFTLKIRSTKLEDSAMYFCASSKLTGTGDGYTFGSGTRLTVV.

Points on this clone: The read finishes 3 residues shy of the CDR3 end, and the germline J gene is used to complete it. V gene TRBV20-1 combines with J gene TRBJ2-3, with D unclear. The CDR3 totals 13 residues. Trimming took off 7 bases at V and 1 base at J, with 12 bases between the two ends. Germline loops: CDR1 DFQATT, CDR2 SNEGSKA (reference sequence). CDR3 in amino acids: CSVSTPGTDTQYF. The sequenced CDR3 bases are TGCAGTGTCTCGACACCGGGCACAGATACG.

About this clone itself: The read halts 3 residues ahead of the CDR3 end, with the missing end drawn from the germline J gene. This rearrangement joins TRBV6-1 to TRBJ1-2, with D tentatively TRBD1 (5 bases). The CDR3 consists of 16 residues. Germline CDR1 reads MNHNS; CDR2 reads SASEGT. The CDR3 reads CASSEAQGTGLRDYTF. The part of the CDR3 DNA that was read is TGTGCCAGCAGTGAAGCGCAGGGAACGGGCCTCCGTGAC.

Points on this clone: Coverage ceases 3 residues before the CDR3 finishes, and the germline J gene fills in the end. This chain uses TRBV30 with TRBJ1-4, with D possibly being TRBD1 (6 bases). V was clipped by 2 bases and J by 4 bases, with 11 bases between them. This CDR3 has 14 amino acids. Per the germline V gene, CDR1 is GTSNPN and CDR2 is SVGIG (reference sequence). The CDR3 region is CAWSSGAINEKLFF. CDR3 DNA (partial): TGTGCCTGGAGTTCAGGGGCAATTAATGAAAAA.

As to this clone: The CDR3 end lies 3 residues beyond the end of the read and is filled in from the germline J gene. The V call is TRBV18, the J call TRBJ1-5; 9 nucleotides line up with TRBD1. This CDR3 has 16 amino acids. CDR1 KGHSH and CDR2 LQKENI come from the germline V gene. Unmatched junction bases numbered 5, after V lost 4 bases and J lost 1 base. The CDR3 DNA, read in part, is TGTGCCAGCTCACTACAACAGGGGGCGAGCAATCAGCCC. This sequence encodes CASSLQQGASNQP. The entire CDR3 protein is CASSLQQGASNQPQHF.

With respect to this clone: The read halts 3 residues ahead of the CDR3 end, with the missing end drawn from the germline J gene. This chain uses TRBV2 with TRBJ2-1; TRBD2 is a possible D gene (5 bases). Trimming shortened V by 6 bases and J by 0 bases, and 15 bases separated the two germline ends. Germline lookup yields CDR1 SNHLY and CDR2 FYNNEI. The CDR3 has 16 amino acids. CDR3 loop: CASRELGLASYNEQFF. The sequenced CDR3 bases are TGTGCCAGCAGGGAGCTCGGACTCGCCTCCTACAATGAG. The full variable domain, in which reference TRBV2 and TRBJ2-1 provide the parts outside the CDR3, is EPEVTQTPSHQVTQMGQEVILRCVPISNHLYFYWYRQILGQKVEFLVSFYNNEISEKSEIFDDQFSVERPDGSNFTLKIRSTKLEDSAMYFCASRELGLASYNEQFFGPGTRLTVL.

Note on this clone: The DNA ends 3 residues before the CDR3 does, and the rest of the CDR3 is filled in from the germline J gene. V usage is TRBV2 and J usage is TRBJ2-1; 8 bases map to TRBD2. CDR1 and CDR2 (germline): SNHLY, FYNNEI. The CDR3 has 13 residues. The junction had 7 bases not matched to a gene; V was cut back by 8 bases and J by 7 bases. The chain's CDR3 is CASGGLVINEQFF. The CDR3 bases that were read are TGTGCCAGCGGGGGACTAGTGATTAATGAG. Looking up the rest from reference TRBV2 and TRBJ2-1 gives the full variable domain: EPEVTQTPSHQVTQMGQEVILRCVPISNHLYFYWYRQILGQKVEFLVSFYNNEISEKSEIFDDQFSVERPDGSNFTLKIRSTKLEDSAMYFCASGGLVINEQFFGPGTRLTVL.

For this clone: From the germline J gene comes the end of the CDR3, since the read stops 3 residues before it. The gene calls are TRBV7-9 and TRBJ2-7, with 8 bases that match TRBD2. The CDR3 extends over 14 amino acids. The junction had 6 bases not matched to a gene; V was cut back by 5 bases and J by 3 bases. Germline CDR1 is SEHNR and CDR2 is FQNEAQ (reference sequence). CDR3 DNA, as far as it was read: TGTGCCAGCAGCCTTAGCGGGGTAGACTACGAG. Translating gives CASSLSGVDYE. In full, the CDR3 reads CASSLSGVDYEQYF.

Points on this clone: The sequenced fragment ends 3 residues before the CDR3 boundary, so the rest is inferred from the germline J gene. The gene calls are TRBV10-3 and TRBJ1-2; D gene ambiguous. CDR3 length: 14 residues. Trimming left V 0 bases short and J 4 bases short, with 9 bases between. CDR1 ENHRY and CDR2 SYGVKD come from the germline V gene. The sequenced part of the CDR3 DNA is TGTGCCATCAGTGAGTCAGGCCCCTTCTATGGC. It specifies CAISESGPFYG. The entire CDR3 reads CAISESGPFYGYTF.

As for this clone: The CDR3 end lies 3 residues beyond the end of the read and is filled in from the germline J gene. V and J are TRBV2 and TRBJ2-7, with D possibly being TRBD2 (6 bases). Germline V gives CDR1 SNHLY, CDR2 FYNNEI. V was clipped by 8 bases and J by 3 bases, with 20 bases between them. The CDR3 is 15 residues long. CDR3 bases read: TGTGCCAGCGGGGGGAGTGGTGGGGCTCACTACGAG. Residues: CASGGSGGAHYE. From start to end, the CDR3 is CASGGSGGAHYEQYF.

Comments on this clone: The missing CDR3 end, 3 residues past where the read stops, is filled in from the germline J gene. The V gene is TRBV10-3, the J gene TRBJ2-2; tentatively, D is TRBD2 (5 bases). Germline loops: CDR1 ENHRY, CDR2 SYGVKD. V was trimmed by 3 bases and J by 5 bases, leaving 13 bases between them. CDR3 size: 15 residues. The sequenced CDR3 bases are TGTGCCATCAGTGATTGGACTCTTGATACCGGGGAG. Its translation: CAISDWTLDTGE. The entire CDR3 protein reads CAISDWTLDTGELFF.

This chain's CDR3 is CASSFTSQDTQYF. Incomplete CDR3 DNA: TGTGCCAGCAGCTTCACATCACAAGATACG. The J gene is TRBJ2-3, the V gene TRBV7-9; D not certain. The read gets to within 3 residues of the CDR3 end, and the germline J gene fills in the rest. V lost 3 bases and J lost 5, with 9 bases in between. This CDR3 has 13 amino acids. Germline CDR1 SEHNR, CDR2 FQNEAQ (reference sequence).

For this clone: The read is 3 residues too short to cover the CDR3 end, so that end is filled in from the germline J gene. The chain joins TRBV5-4 to TRBJ2-3; 8 bases map to TRBD1. Germline V CDR1 and CDR2: SGHNT, YYREEE (reference sequence). V trimming: 4 bases; J trimming: 4 bases; junction bases outside the gene matches: 5. The CDR3 runs to 14 residues. The CDR3 DNA, read in part, is TGTGCCAGCAGCGACGTACAGGGGGCAGATACG. Protein sequence: CASSDVQGADT. The whole CDR3 sequence is CASSDVQGADTQYF.

The covered CDR3 bases are TGTGCCAGCAGTTACAACCGTCAGGCCGAG. It codes for CASSYNRQAE. The whole CDR3 is CASSYNRQAEQYF. The chain links TRBV6-2 or TRBV6-3 to TRBJ2-7, with D uncertain. From the germline J gene comes the end of the CDR3, since the read stops 3 residues before it. V was shortened by 2 bases and J by 6 bases, with 11 bases between the two germline ends. CDR3 length equals 13 residues. Germline CDR1 reads MNHEY; CDR2 reads SVGEGT.

On this clone: The read ends 3 residues early relative to the CDR3; the germline J gene fills the gap. The chain links TRBV12-3 or TRBV12-4 to TRBJ1-6, with TRBD1 matching over 8 bases. Trimming cost V 3 bases and J 9 bases; bases outside gene matches: 10. This CDR3 is 16 amino acids long. The CDR3 DNA, read in part, is TGTGCCAGCAGTTTTCTACCCGGACAGGGCAGTTCACCC. It codes for CASSFLPGQGSSP. The whole CDR3 reads CASSFLPGQGSSPLHF.

Details on this clone: The read comes to an end 3 residues before the CDR3 does, leaving the germline J gene to fill in the end. The genes are TRBV5-6 and TRBJ2-1; the D is unclear. The CDR3 has 11 amino acids. V was cut by 4 bases and J by 4 bases, with 3 bases left in between. Germline V gene data show CDR1 as SGHDT and CDR2 as YYEEEE. CDR3 residues: CASSRYNEQFF. Incomplete CDR3 DNA: TGTGCCAGCAGCCGTTACAATGAG.

As to this clone: Read sequence stops 3 residues before the CDR3 end, and the germline J gene provides the missing end. The genes are TRBV2 and TRBJ1-2, with 8 bases matching TRBD1. Per germline, CDR1 SNHLY and CDR2 FYNNEI. Trimming cost V 6 bases and J 4 bases; bases outside gene matches: 4. There are 13 residues in the CDR3. CDR3 bases read: TGTGCCAGCAGCGGGACAGGCCCCTATGGC. It encodes CASSGTGPYG. The entire CDR3 reads CASSGTGPYGYTF.

Of note for this clone: The read gets to within 3 residues of the CDR3 end, and the germline J gene fills in the rest. The gene calls are TRBV19 and TRBJ1-5, with 9 bases that match TRBD1. V lost 5 bases to trimming and J lost 2 bases; unmatched junction nucleotides: 4. The CDR3 is 15 amino acids. CDR1 is LNHDA and CDR2 is SQIVND in the germline V gene (reference sequence). The CDR3 DNA, read in part, is TGTGCCAGTAGTCTAAGACAGGGGGGCAATCAGCCC. This gives the protein CASSLRQGGNQP. The whole CDR3 is CASSLRQGGNQPQHF.

Of note for this clone: The CDR3 goes on 3 residues after the read ends, and that part is filled in from the germline J gene. V and J are TRBV19 and TRBJ2-7; TRBD2 is a possible D gene (6 bases). The V end was cut by 5 bases, the J end by 2 bases, with 13 bases between. Germline V gives CDR1 LNHDA, CDR2 SQIVND (reference sequence). There are 14 residues in the CDR3. CDR3 amino acids: CASSHQGGTYEQYF. CDR3 DNA, as far as it was read: TGTGCCAGTAGTCATCAGGGAGGCACCTACGAG. The variable domain in full, completed from reference TRBV19 and TRBJ2-7, reads DGGITQSPKYLFRKEGQNVTLSCEQNLNHDAMYWYRQDPGQGLRLIYYSQIVNDFQKGDIAEGYSVSREKKESFPLTVTSAQKNPTAFYLCASSHQGGTYEQYFGPGTRLTVT.

As to this clone: The CDR3 end falls 3 residues outside the read, so it is completed with the germline J gene. The chain employs TRBV5-4 and TRBJ1-1; the D is unclear. The CDR3 length is 14 residues. In germline, CDR1 is SGHNT, CDR2 YYREEE (reference sequence). Trimming took off 2 bases at V and 4 bases at J, with 12 bases between the two ends. The part of the CDR3 DNA that was read is TGTGCCAGCAGCTTACCGGGTGATCGCACTGAA. Translation gives CASSLPGDRTE. The whole CDR3 is CASSLPGDRTEAFF.